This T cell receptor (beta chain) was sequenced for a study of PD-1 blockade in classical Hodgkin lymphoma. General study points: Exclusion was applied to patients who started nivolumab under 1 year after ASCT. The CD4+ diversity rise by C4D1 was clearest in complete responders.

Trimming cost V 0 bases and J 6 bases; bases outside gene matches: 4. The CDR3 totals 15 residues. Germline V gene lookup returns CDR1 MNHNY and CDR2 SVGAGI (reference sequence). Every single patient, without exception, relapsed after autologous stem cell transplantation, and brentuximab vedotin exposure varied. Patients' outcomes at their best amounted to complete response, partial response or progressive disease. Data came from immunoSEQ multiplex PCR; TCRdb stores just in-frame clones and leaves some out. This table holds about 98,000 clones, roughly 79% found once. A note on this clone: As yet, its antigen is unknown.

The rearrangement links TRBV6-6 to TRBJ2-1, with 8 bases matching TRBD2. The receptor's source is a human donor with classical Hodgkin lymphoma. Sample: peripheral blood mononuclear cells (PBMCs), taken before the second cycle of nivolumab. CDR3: CASSYSLAGSNEQFF. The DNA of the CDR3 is TGTGCCAGCAGTTACTCTTTAGCGGGGAGCAATGAGCAGTTCTTC.